These 3 T cell receptor beta chains were all obtained from the same sample, sequenced in a study of blood T cell repertoires in COVID-19. Measured with immunoSEQ multiplex PCR; TCRdb has only the in-frame clones, and not every one. Of some 93,000 clones listed, over 75% are singletons. Sequencing input: peripheral blood. Every receptor here comes from a man in his sixties with acute or convalescent COVID-19.

This clone is labeled as medium-sized (0.01 to 0.1%). V usage is TRBV19 and J usage is TRBJ2-7; D is unresolved. V lost 10 bases and J lost 6, with 19 bases in between. Germline CDR1 and CDR2: LNHDA and SQIVND (reference sequence). This CDR3 is built from 13 residues. Here the CDR3 reads CATSSVWWAEQYF. DNA of the CDR3: TGTGCCACGTCCTCAGTTTGGTGGGCCGAGCAGTACTTC.

The chain combines TRBV30 with TRBJ2-1; 8 bases line up with TRBD1. The germline CDR1 and CDR2 sequences are GTSNPN and SVGIG (reference sequence). This CDR3 region has 17 residues. V trimming: 0 bases; J trimming: 4 bases; junction bases outside the gene matches: 11. As DNA, the CDR3 is TGTGCCTGGAGTGTGTGGACAGGGCCCTACCTATACAATGAGCAGTTCTTC. It specifies CAWSVWTGPYLYNEQFF. The variable domain in full, completed from reference TRBV30 and TRBJ2-1, reads SQTIHQWPATLVQPVGSPLSLECTVEGTSNPNLYWYRQAAGRGLQLLFYSVGIGQISSEVPQNLSASRPQDRQFILSSKKLLLSDSGFYLCAWSVWTGPYLYNEQFFGPGTRLTVL.

By share, this clone counts as medium-sized (0.01 to 0.1%). V gene TRBV2 combines with J gene TRBJ2-1; D unclear. Germline V lookup: CDR1 SNHLY, CDR2 FYNNEI. CDR3 size: 12 residues. V was cut by 1 base and J by 8 bases, with 6 bases left in between. The CDR3 sequence: CASSEVVHEQFF. For the CDR3, the DNA is TGTGCCAGCAGTGAAGTAGTTCATGAGCAGTTCTTC.